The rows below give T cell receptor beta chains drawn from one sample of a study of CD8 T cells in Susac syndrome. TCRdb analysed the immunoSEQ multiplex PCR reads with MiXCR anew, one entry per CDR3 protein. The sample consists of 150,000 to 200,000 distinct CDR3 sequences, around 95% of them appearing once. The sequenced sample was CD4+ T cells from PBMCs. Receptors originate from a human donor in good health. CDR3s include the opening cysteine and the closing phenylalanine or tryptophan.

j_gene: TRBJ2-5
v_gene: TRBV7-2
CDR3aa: CASSASGVEETQYF

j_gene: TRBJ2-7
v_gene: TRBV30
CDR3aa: CAWRGAGGTYEQYF

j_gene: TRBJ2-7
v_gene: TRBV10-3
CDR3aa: CAIRARDSYEQYF

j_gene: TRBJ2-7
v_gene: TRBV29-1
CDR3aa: CSVEAGQGNSYEQYF

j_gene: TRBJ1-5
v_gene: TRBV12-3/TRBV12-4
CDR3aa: CASSLAAVSNQPQHF

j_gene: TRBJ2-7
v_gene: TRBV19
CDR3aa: CASSIIPPGRHEQYF

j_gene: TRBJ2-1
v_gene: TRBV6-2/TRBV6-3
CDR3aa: CASRRQENNEQFF

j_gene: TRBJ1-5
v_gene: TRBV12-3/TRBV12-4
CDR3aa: CASSRPDQPQHF

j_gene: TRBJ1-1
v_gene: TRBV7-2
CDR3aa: CASSPKQGVGGSHTEAFF

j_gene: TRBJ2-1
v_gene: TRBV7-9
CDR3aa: CASSLEQAKFF

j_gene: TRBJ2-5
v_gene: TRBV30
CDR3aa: CAWSVLRYQETQYF

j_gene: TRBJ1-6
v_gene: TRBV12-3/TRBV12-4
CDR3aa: CASSGENSPLHF

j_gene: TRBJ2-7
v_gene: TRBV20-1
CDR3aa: CSASQTGTYEQYF

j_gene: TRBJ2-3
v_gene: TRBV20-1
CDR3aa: CSASALAGDQSTDTQYF

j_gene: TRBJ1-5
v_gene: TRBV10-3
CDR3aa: CAISGQGANQPQHF

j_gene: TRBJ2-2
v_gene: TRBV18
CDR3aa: CASSPVLNTGELFF

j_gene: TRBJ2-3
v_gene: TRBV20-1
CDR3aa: CSAAAGSTDTQYF

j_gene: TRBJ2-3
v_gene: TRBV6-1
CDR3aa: CASRENAGGVLRMETDTQYF

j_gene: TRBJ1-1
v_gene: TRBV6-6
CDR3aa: CASSRAMNTEAFF

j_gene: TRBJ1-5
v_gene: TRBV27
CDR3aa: CASSQGRGGHQPQHF

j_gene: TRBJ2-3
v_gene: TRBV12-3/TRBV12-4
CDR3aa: CASSFRDSGDTQYF

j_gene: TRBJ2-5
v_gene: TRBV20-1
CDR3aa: CSASISRGGQETQYF

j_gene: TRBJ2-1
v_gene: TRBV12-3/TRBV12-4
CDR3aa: CASSSGLAGFNEQFF

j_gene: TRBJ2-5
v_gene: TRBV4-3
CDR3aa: CASSQDKWGETQYF

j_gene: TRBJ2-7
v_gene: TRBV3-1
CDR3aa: CASSQGGPSEQYF

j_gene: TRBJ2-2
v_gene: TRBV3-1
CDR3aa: CASSHDRSGELFF